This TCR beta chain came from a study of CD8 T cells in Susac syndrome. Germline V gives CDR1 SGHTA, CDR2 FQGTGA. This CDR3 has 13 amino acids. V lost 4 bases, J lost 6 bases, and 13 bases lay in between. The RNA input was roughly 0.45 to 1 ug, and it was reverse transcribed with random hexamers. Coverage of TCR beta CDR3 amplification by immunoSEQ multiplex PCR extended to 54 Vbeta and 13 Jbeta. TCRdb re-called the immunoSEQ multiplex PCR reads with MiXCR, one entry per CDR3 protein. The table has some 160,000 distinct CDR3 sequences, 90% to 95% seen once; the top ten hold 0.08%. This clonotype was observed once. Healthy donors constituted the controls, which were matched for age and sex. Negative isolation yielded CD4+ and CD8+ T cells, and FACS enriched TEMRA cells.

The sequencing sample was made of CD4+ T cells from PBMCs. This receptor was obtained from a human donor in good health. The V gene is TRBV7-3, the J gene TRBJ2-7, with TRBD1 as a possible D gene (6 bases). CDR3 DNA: TGTGCCAGCAGCTCCCTTTTGGACAGCGAGCAGTACTTC. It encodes CASSSLLDSEQYF.